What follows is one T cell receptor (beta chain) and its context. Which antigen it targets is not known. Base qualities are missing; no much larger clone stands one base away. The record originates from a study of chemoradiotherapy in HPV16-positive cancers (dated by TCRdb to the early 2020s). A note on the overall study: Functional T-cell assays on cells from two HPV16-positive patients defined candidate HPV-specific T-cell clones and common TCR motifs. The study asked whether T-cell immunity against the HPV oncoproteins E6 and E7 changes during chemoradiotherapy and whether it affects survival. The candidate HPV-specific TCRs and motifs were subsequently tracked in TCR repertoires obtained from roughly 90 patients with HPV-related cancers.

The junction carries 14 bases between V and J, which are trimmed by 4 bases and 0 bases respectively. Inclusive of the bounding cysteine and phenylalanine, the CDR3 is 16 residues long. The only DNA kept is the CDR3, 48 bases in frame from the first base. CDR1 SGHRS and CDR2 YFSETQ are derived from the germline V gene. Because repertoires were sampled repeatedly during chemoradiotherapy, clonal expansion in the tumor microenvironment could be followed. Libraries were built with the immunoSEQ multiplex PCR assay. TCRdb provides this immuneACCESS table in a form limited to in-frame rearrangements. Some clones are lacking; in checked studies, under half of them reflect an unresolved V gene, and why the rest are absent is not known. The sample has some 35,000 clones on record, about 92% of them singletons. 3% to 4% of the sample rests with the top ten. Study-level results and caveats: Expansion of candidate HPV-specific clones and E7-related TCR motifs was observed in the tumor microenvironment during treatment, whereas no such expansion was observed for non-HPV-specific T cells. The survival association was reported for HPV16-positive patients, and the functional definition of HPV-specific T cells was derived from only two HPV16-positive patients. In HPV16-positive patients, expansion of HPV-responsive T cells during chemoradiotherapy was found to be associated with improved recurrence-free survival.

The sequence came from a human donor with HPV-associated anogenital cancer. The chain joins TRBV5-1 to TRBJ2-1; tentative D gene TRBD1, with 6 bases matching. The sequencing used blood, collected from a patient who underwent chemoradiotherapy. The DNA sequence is TGCGCCAGCAGCCTCCAGGACAGCCTCTCCTACAATGAGCAGTTCTTC. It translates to CASSLQDSLSYNEQFF.